This T cell receptor beta chain appears in the sequencing data of a study of graft-versus-host responses after intestinal transplantation. At the level of the study: Anti-thymocyte globulin served as induction for all recipients, who then took tacrolimus and steroids for three to four years.

Libraries were prepared by immunoSEQ multiplex PCR; TCRdb keeps only in-frame clonotypes and omits some of them. Of about 98,000 clones listed, about 82% are singletons. The CDR3 totals 18 residues. Germline V gene sequence: CDR1 LNHDA, CDR2 SQIVND (reference sequence). Between the trimmed V and J ends, which lost 5 bases and 0 bases, there was a span of 22 bases. The chain uses TRBV19 and TRBJ2-5, with D possibly TRBD1 on 5 matching bases. This receptor was taken from a human patient who received an intestinal transplant, so some T cells may come from the graft donor. Sequenced here: PBMCs, sampled 255 days after intestinal transplant. The CDR3 here is CASSPDRDSDTYQETQYF. CDR3 nucleotide sequence: TGTGCCAGTAGTCCCGACAGAGACTCAGACACTTACCAAGAGACCCAGTACTTC. Looking up the rest from reference TRBV19 and TRBJ2-5 gives the full variable domain: DGGITQSPKYLFRKEGQNVTLSCEQNLNHDAMYWYRQDPGQGLRLIYYSQIVNDFQKGDIAEGYSVSREKKESFPLTVTSAQKNPTAFYLCASSPDRDSDTYQETQYFGPGTRLLVL.